The source of this T cell receptor beta chain is a study of blood T cells in healthy people across ages. Across the whole study: Template-switching capture recovered about one barcoded beta molecule per two T cells.

With a J-beta primer mix and a sample-barcoded 5' primer, a second PCR ran about 6 to 11 cycles. TCRdb analysed the 5' RACE reads with MiXCR anew, one entry per CDR3 protein. This repertoire shows roughly 1,700,000 distinct CDR3 sequences, approximately 28% found once; its top ten account for 7.7%. Study findings and constraints: Long-lived donors carried more naive CD4+ cells and greater diversity than aged donors. Donor CMV status was unknown, possibly confounding expanded clonotype changes.

To note about this clonotype: Its target is not known.

Sequenced input: blood. This sequence was found in a woman in her thirties in good health.

CDR3 bases: TGTGCCAGCAGCTCGTCCACCACTAGCCGAGGTCCAGATACGCAGTATTTT. Translated: CASSSSTTSRGPDTQYF. The V call is TRBV11-2, the J call TRBJ2-3; possibly TRBD2 for D (6 bases). Trimming took off 4 bases at V and 4 bases at J, with 21 bases between the two ends. The CDR3 is made up of 17 amino acids. Germline CDR1 and CDR2: SGHAT and FQNNGV.